The sample holds a few counts of the clone carrying this T cell receptor beta chain. Its target is not known. Researchers took RNA transcripts and amplified the TCR beta CDR3 regions from them. The TCR CDR3 was amplified in a first-round RT-PCR using the HTBI primer set. TCRdb used MiXCR to reprocess the multiplex PCR reads, holding one entry per CDR3 protein. Of under 750,000 distinct CDR3 sequences listed, approximately 19% are singletons. The data were obtained in a study of T cells in Graves' hyperthyroidism and ophthalmopathy. Overall study context: Specimen type is peripheral blood, collected at initial diagnosis prior to any treatment.

Broader study findings: Among thyroid clonotypes expanded above 0.001, most also appeared in blood. A model of 13 V-J pairs discriminated ophthalmopathy from stable hyperthyroidism.

This CDR3 is 14 amino acids long. The V and J ends lost 4 bases and 4 bases respectively, with 13 bases between them. Sequencing was done on a sample of blood. This clonotype was sampled from a woman in her forties or fifties with Graves' hyperthyroidism that later progressed to Graves' ophthalmopathy. This chain links TRBV12-3 or TRBV12-4 with TRBJ1-1, with unresolved D. The CDR3 coding sequence is TGTGCCAGCAGTTCAGGCGGCATCCTCACTGAAGCTTTCTTT. Encoded protein: CASSSGGILTEAFF.